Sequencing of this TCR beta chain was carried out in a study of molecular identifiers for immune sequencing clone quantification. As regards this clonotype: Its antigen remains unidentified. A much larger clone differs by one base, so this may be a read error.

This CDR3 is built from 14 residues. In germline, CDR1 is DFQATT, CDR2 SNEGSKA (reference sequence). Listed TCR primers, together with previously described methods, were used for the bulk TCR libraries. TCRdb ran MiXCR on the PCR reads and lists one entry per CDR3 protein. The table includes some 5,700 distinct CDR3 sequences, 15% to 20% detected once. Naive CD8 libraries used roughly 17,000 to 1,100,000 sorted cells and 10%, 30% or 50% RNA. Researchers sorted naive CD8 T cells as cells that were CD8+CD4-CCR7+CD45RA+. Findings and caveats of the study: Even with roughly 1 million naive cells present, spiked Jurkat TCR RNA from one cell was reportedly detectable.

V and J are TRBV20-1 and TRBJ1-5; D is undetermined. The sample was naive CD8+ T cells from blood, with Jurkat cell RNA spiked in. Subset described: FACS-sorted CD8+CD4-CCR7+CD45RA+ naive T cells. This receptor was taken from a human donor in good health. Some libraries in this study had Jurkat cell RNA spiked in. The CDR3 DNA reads TGCAGTGCTAGACGGGAAAGGTACAATCAGCCCCAGCGTTTT. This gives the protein CSARRERYNQPQRF.